These T cell receptor beta chains were read from a single sample in a study of human T cells and chemical hapten exposure. In TCRdb, the RACE reads were re-called with MiXCR into one record per CDR3 protein. Among over 85,000 distinct CDR3 sequences listed, 11% were seen once. Material: whole blood, obtained in connection with sensitization to the hapten diphenylcyclopropenone (DPC). The receptors were sampled from an older woman with alopecia areata. Some clones in this sample may be carry-over from other donors' samples. Both conserved end residues are part of each CDR3. A D gene is named only where the DNA matches it firmly. Not every row has a clone size; where given, it reads once, few, many or a size class.

d_call j_call clone_size v_call cdr3_nt cdr3_aa
TRBD1 TRBJ2-1 few TRBV12-3/TRBV12-4 TGTGCCAGCACGCGACAACAGGGGGCCAATGAGCAGTTCTTC CASTRQQGANEQFF
- TRBJ1-1 - TRBV7-9 TGTGCCAGCAGCAGAACCCGGTGGGGGGACACTGAAGCTTTCTTT CASSRTRWGDTEAFF
TRBD1 TRBJ2-7 - TRBV7-9 TGTGCCAGCAGCCCCGGACAGGGTAGGATATACGAGCAGTACTTC CASSPGQGRIYEQYF
- TRBJ2-1 many TRBV18 TGTGCCAGCTCGCAACTCCGGGACTCGTACAATGAGCAGTTCTTC CASSQLRDSYNEQFF
- TRBJ2-7 many TRBV11-1 TGTGCCAGCAGCTTAGCGGTCCGGACCGAGCAGTACTTC CASSLAVRTEQYF
TRBD2 TRBJ2-3 many TRBV3-1 TGTGCCAGCAGCCAAGAGCTAGCGGGGGGGAGCACAGATACGCAGTATTTT CASSQELAGGSTDTQYF
- TRBJ1-2 many TRBV20-1 TGCAGTGCTGCCCCCTCAGGTATTCCAACGAGAGGCTACACCTTC CSAAPSGIPTRGYTF
TRBD1 TRBJ2-7 - TRBV2 TGTGCCAGCAGTGTAGGGGGACAGCCCGCCTACGAGCAGTACTTC CASSVGGQPAYEQYF
- TRBJ1-4 - TRBV24-1 TGTGCCACCAGTGATGGGACGGTCGCAACTAATGAAAAACTGTTTTTT CATSDGTVATNEKLFF
- TRBJ1-1 many TRBV11-2 TGTGCCAGCAGCATAATTCGGATGAACACTGAAGCTTTCTTT CASSIIRMNTEAFF
- TRBJ2-1 many TRBV19 TGTGCCACTCGGACACTCAGACTCCCAACGAATGAGCAGTTCTTC CATRTLRLPTNEQFF
- TRBJ1-1 - TRBV19 TGTGCCAGTATAGCCTCCGAGCGGAAAGCTTTCTTT CASIASERKAFF
TRBD1 TRBJ2-7 many TRBV14 TGTGCCAGCAGCCAAGTAGGACAGGGGGCCTACGAGCAGTACTTC CASSQVGQGAYEQYF
- TRBJ2-3 - TRBV7-2 TGTGCCAGCAGCTTAGTTTACGGAGCTGGCACAGATACGCAGTATTTT CASSLVYGAGTDTQYF
TRBD1 TRBJ2-7 many TRBV7-6 TGTGCCAGCAGCCCTCGGACAGGCAAAAACTACGAGCAGTACTTC CASSPRTGKNYEQYF
- TRBJ1-4 - TRBV7-2 TGTGCCAGCAGCTTTCCAGGAGGTGGAGGTGAAAAACTGTTTTTT CASSFPGGGGEKLFF
TRBD1 TRBJ2-1 many TRBV11-1 TGTGCCAGCAGCGCGACAGGGTTCAGTCAATCATGGGAGCAGTTCTTC CASSATGFSQSWEQFF
- TRBJ1-5 many TRBV12-3/TRBV12-4 TGTGCCAGCAACACCCACAACAATCAGCCCCAGCATTTT CASNTHNNQPQHF
TRBD1 TRBJ1-5 - TRBV5-6 TGTGCCAGCAGCCAGACAGGGGGCTCGTTAGGTCCCCAGCATTTT CASSQTGGSLGPQHF
- TRBJ2-5 few TRBV2 TGTGCCAGCATCGATCCGGAGACCCAGTACTTC CASIDPETQYF
TRBD1 TRBJ1-1 many TRBV7-6 TGTGCCAGCAGCTTAGCTCGGTACAGAACAGGGGTCACTGAAGCTTTCTTT CASSLARYRTGVTEAFF
- TRBJ2-7 few TRBV5-1 TGCGCCAGCAGCTTAAGGCTTCAGGGGTGGGACGAGCAGTACTTC CASSLRLQGWDEQYF
- TRBJ2-7 - TRBV23-1 TGCGCCAGCAGCTACTGGGGGACCGGACCCTCCTACGAGCAGTACTTC CASSYWGTGPSYEQYF
TRBD2 TRBJ2-1 - TRBV18 TGTGCCAGCTCACCACTCAGCGGGGGGGAGCTCTACAATGAGCAGTTCTTC CASSPLSGGELYNEQFF
- TRBJ2-5 many TRBV11-2 TGTGCCAGCAGCAAAGGAAATACCGAGACCCAGTACTTC CASSKGNTETQYF
- TRBJ2-2 many TRBV5-6 TGTGCCAGCAGCTTGTTTTGGAACACCGGGGAGCTGTTTTTT CASSLFWNTGELFF
- TRBJ2-7 - TRBV7-3 TGTGCCAGCAGAGTTGAGGACCCGTTTAACGAGCAGTACTTC CASRVEDPFNEQYF
TRBD1 TRBJ2-2 few TRBV3-1 TGTGCCAGCAGCCAAGTCGGAAGTTTCGGGGACAGGGGGCTGGGACGGTACACCGGGGAGCTGTTTTTT CASSQVGSFGDRGLGRYTGELFF
TRBD1 TRBJ1-1 few TRBV20-1 TGCAGTGCCCCCGTTAGACAGGGTTCGACTGAAGCTTTCTTT CSAPVRQGSTEAFF
- TRBJ1-1 many TRBV9 TGTGCCAGCAGCGTCGACATAATCACTGAAGCTTTCTTT CASSVDIITEAFF
- TRBJ2-3 many TRBV7-9 TGTGCCAGCAGCTTATCACAGGGATCAGATACGCAGTATTTT CASSLSQGSDTQYF
- TRBJ1-1 many TRBV12-3/TRBV12-4 TGTGCCAGCAGTTTAGTCGAGGCGGGAAACACTGAAGCTTTCTTT CASSLVEAGNTEAFF
- TRBJ2-3 few TRBV20-1 TGCAGTGGACAGGTACCGGGCACAGATACGCAGTATTTT CSGQVPGTDTQYF
- TRBJ1-1 - TRBV14 TGTGCCAGCAGCCCGAGGACAGACCGGCAAGCTTTCTTT CASSPRTDRQAFF
- TRBJ1-1 few TRBV7-6 TGTGCCAGCAGCCGAAGGGAAGGATCCACTGAAGCTTTCTTT CASSRREGSTEAFF
- TRBJ1-1 many TRBV7-9 TGTGCCAGCAGCTTGGATTTGAACACTGAAGCTTTCTTT CASSLDLNTEAFF
- TRBJ1-5 many TRBV20-1 TGCAGTGCTAGAGGGTTTGGCAGGGTAAACAGCAATCAGCCCCAGCATTTT CSARGFGRVNSNQPQHF
- TRBJ1-4 many TRBV5-1 TGCGCCAGCAGCCCTGGTATCGGGCCGAATGAAAAACTGTTTTTT CASSPGIGPNEKLFF
- TRBJ2-5 many TRBV3-1 TGTGCCAGCAGCTACCTGAACAGGGAATTGAAGACCCAGTACTTC CASSYLNRELKTQYF
TRBD2 TRBJ2-3 many TRBV3-1 TGTGCCAGCAGCTCCGGGACTATCGGTTTGGATACGCAGTATTTT CASSSGTIGLDTQYF
- TRBJ2-7 - TRBV12-3/TRBV12-4 TGTGCCAGCAGTGATATGCGTGGGAAGCAGTACTTC CASSDMRGKQYF